The clone carrying this T cell receptor beta chain was counted many times. Its antigen remains unknown. This sample is drawn from a study of T cell repertoires in cytomegalovirus infection. Across the study: Both CMV infection and a matching HLA type were indicated by public TCR beta signatures.

Germline assignment: CDR1 SGHTA and CDR2 FQGNSA. The V gene lost 6 bases and the J gene lost 8 bases, with 16 bases spanning the gap. The CDR3 runs 13 residues. A single record per CDR3 protein comes from TCRdb applying MiXCR to the reads. Here the sample spans about 920,000 distinct CDR3 sequences, roughly a third being singletons. The sequence was collected from a human donor in good health (CMV status not recorded). Some clones in this sample may be carry-over from other donors' samples. The sample here was cultured CD8+ T cells from PBMCs, taken from culture after CMV antigen stimulation. This chain joins TRBV7-2 and TRBJ1-2; a possible D gene is TRBD1 (6 bases). CDR3 region: CASRPQGHVGYTF. The CDR3 nucleotides read TGTGCCAGCAGGCCCCAGGGGCACGTGGGCTACACCTTC.